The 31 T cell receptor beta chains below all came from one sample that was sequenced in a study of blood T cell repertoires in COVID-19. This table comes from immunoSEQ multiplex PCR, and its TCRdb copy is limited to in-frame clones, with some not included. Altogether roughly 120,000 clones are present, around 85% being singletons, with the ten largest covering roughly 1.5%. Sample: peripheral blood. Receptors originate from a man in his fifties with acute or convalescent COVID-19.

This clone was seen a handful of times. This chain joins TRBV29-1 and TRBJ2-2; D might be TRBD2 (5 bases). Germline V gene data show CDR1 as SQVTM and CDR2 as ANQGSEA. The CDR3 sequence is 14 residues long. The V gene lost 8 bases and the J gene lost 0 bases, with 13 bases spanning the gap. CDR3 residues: CSYGLATNTGELFF. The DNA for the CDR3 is TGCAGCTACGGACTGGCCACGAACACCGGGGAGCTGTTTTTT.

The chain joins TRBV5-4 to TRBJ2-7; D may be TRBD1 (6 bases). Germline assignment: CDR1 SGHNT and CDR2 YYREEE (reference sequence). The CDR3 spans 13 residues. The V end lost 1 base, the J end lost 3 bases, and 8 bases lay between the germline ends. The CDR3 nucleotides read TGTGCCAGCAGCTTGCCAGGGGTCTACGAGCAGTACTTC. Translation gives CASSLPGVYEQYF.

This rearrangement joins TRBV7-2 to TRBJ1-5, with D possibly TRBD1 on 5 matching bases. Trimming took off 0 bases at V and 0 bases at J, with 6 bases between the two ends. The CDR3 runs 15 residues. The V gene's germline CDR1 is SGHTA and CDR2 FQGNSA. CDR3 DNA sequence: TGTGCCAGCAGCTTAGCCAGGGATAGCAATCAGCCCCAGCATTTT. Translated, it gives CASSLARDSNQPQHF.

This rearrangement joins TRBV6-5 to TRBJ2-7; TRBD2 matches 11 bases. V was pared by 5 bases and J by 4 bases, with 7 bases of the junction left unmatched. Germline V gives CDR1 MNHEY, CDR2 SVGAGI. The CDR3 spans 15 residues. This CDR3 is CASSIRLAGPYEQYF. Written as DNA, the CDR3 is TGTGCCAGCAGTATTCGACTAGCGGGGCCATACGAGCAGTACTTC.

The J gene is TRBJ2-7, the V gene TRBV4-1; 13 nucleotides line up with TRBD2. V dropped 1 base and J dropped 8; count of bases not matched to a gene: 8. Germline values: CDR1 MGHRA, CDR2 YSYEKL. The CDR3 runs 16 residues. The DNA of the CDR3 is TGCGCCAGCAGCCAAGGGACTAGCGGGGGCATCTTCCAGCAGTACTTC. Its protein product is CASSQGTSGGIFQQYF.

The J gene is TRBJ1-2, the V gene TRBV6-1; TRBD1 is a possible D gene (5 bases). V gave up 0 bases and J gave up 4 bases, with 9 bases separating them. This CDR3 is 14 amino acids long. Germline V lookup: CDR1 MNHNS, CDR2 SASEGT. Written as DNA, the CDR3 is TGTGCCAGCAGTGAAGCGGAGGGGATCTATGGCTACACCTTC. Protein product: CASSEAEGIYGYTF.

The CDR3 sequence: CASSGQRGNEQFF. CDR3 nucleotides: TGTGCCAGCTCGGGACAGAGAGGCAATGAGCAGTTCTTC. The genes are TRBV6-5 and TRBJ2-1, with 7 bases fitting TRBD1. The CDR3 has 13 residues. Trimming at V came to 8 bases and at J to 6 bases, leaving 7 bases not matched to a gene. The germline gives CDR1 MNHEY, CDR2 SVGAGI.

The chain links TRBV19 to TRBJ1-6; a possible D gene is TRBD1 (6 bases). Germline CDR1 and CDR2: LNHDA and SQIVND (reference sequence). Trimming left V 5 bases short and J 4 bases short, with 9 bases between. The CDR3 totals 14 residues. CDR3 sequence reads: CASSVRGYNSPLHF. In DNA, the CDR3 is TGTGCCAGTAGTGTCAGGGGTTATAATTCACCCCTCCACTTT.

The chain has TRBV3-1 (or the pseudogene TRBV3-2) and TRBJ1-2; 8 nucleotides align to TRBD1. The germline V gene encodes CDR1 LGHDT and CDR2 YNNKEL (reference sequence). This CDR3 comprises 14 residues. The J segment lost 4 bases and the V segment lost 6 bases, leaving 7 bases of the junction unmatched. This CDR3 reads CASSRQGPIYGYTF. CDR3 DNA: TGTGCCAGCAGTCGACAGGGGCCTATCTATGGCTACACCTTC.

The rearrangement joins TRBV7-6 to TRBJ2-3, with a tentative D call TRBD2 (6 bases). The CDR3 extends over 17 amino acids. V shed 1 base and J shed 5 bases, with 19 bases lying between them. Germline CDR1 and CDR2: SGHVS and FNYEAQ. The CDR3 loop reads CASSLDWDRRGQDTQYF. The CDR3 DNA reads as TGTGCCAGCAGCTTAGATTGGGATCGGCGGGGTCAAGATACGCAGTATTTT.

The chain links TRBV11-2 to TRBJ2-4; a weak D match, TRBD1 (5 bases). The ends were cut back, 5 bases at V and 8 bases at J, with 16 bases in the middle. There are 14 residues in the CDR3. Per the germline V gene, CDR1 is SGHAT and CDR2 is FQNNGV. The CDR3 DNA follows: TGTGCCAGCAGCCCCCTAGTAGGGGCCGACATTCAGTACTTC. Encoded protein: CASSPLVGADIQYF. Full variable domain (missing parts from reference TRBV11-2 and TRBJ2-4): EAGVAQSPRYKIIEKRQSVAFWCNPISGHATLYWYQQILGQGPKLLIQFQNNGVVDDSQLPKDRFSAERLKGVDSTLKIQPAKLEDSAVYLCASSPLVGADIQYFGAGTRLSVL.

The CDR3 region is CASSTGRYAVYGYTF. The CDR3 nucleotides are TGTGCCAGCAGTACAGGGCGATACGCCGTGTATGGCTACACCTTC. This chain links TRBV6-5 with TRBJ1-2, with a tentative D call TRBD1 (6 bases). In germline, CDR1 is MNHEY, CDR2 SVGAGI. The CDR3 contains 15 residues. V was clipped by 5 bases and J by 5 bases, with 18 bases between them.

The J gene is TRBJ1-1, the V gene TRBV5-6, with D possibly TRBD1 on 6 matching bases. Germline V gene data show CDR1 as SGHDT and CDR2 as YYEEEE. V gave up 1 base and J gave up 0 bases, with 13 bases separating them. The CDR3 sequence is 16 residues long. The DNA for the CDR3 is TGTGCCAGCAGCTTGAACGTAAGGGACATGAACACTGAAGCTTTCTTT. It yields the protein CASSLNVRDMNTEAFF. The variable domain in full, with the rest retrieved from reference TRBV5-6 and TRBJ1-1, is DAGVTQSPTHLIKTRGQQVTLRCSPKSGHDTVSWYQQALGQGPQFIFQYYEEEERQRGNFPDRFSGHQFPNYSSELNVNALLLGDSALYLCASSLNVRDMNTEAFFGQGTRLTVV.

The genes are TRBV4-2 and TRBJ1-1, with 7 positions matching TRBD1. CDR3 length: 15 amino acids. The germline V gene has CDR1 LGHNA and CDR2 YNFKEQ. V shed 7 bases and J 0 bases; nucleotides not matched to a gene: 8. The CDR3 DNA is TGTGCCAGCAACCTGGGGACAGTTCTGAACACTGAAGCTTTCTTT. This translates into CASNLGTVLNTEAFF.

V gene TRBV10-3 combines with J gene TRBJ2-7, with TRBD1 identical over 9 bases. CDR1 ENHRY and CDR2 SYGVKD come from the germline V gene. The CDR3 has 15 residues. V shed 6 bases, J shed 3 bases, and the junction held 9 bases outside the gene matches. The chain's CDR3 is CAISLGGTGIYEQYF. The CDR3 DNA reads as TGTGCCATCAGCCTTGGAGGGACAGGGATCTACGAGCAGTACTTC.

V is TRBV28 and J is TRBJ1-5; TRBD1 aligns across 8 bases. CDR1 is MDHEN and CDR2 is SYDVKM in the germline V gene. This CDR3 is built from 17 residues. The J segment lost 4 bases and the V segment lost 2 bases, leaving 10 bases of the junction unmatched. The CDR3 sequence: CASSLAGGIIENQPQHF. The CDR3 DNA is TGTGCCAGCAGTTTAGCAGGGGGCATTATTGAAAATCAGCCCCAGCATTTT. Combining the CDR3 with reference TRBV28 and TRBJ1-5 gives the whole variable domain DVKVTQSSRYLVKRTGEKVFLECVQDMDHENMFWYRQDPGLGLRLIYFSYDVKMKEKGDIPEGYSVSREKKERFSLILESASTNQTSMYLCASSLAGGIIENQPQHFGDGTRLSIL.

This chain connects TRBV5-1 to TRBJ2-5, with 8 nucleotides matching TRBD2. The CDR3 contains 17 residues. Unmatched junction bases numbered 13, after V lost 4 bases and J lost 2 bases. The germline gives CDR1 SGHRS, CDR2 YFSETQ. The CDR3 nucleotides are TGCGCCAGCAGCCGATCCCCCGGGGGGGCGGGGCAAGAGACCCAGTACTTC. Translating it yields CASSRSPGGAGQETQYF.

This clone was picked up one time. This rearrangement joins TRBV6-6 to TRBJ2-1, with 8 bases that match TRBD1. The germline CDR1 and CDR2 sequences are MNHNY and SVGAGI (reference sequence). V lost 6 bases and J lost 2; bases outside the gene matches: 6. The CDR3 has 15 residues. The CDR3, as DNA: TGTGCCAGCAGCCTACTGGACAGGGCCTACAATGAGCAGTTCTTC. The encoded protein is CASSLLDRAYNEQFF.

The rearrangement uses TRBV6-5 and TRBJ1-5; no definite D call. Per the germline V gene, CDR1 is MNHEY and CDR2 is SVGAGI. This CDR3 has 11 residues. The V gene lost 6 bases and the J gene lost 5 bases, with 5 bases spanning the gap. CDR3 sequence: CASRQDQPQHF. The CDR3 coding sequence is TGTGCCAGCAGGCAGGATCAGCCCCAGCATTTT.

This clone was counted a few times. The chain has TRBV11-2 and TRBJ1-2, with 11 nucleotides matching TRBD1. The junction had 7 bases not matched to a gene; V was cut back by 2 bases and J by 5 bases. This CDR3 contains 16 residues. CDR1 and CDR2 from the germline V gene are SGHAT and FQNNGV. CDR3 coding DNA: TGTGCCAGCAGCTTACGGACAGGGGGCTGGTTGTATGGCTACACCTTC. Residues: CASSLRTGGWLYGYTF.

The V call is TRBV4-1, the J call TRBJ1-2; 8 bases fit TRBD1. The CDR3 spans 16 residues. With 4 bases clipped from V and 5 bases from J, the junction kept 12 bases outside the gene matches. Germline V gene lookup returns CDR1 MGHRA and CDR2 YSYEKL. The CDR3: CASSPSSTGAGYGYTF. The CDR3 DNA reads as TGCGCCAGCAGCCCCTCATCGACAGGGGCGGGTTATGGCTACACCTTC.

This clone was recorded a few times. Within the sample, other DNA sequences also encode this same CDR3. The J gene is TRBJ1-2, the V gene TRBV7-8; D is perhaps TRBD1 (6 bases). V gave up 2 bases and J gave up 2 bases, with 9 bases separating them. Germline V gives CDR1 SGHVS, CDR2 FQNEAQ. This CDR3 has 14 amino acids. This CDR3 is CASSLTGQNYGYTF. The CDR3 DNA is TGTGCCAGCAGCTTAACCGGACAGAACTATGGCTACACCTTC. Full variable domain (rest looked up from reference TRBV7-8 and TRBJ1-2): GAGVSQSPRYKVAKRGQDVALRCDPISGHVSLFWYQQALGQGPEFLTYFQNEAQLDKSGLPSDRFFAERPEGSVSTLKIQRTQQEDSAVYLCASSLTGQNYGYTFGSGTRLTVV.

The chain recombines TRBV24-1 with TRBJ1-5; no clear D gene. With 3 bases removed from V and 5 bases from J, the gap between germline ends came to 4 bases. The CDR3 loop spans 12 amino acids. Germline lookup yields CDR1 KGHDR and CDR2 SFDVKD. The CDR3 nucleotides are TGTGCCACCAGTGATGGAGATCAGCCCCAGCATTTT. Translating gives CATSDGDQPQHF.

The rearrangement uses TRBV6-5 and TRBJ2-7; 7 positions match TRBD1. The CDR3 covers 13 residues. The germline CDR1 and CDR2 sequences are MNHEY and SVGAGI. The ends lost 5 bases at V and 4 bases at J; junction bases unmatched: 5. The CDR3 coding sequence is TGTGCCAGCAGTAAACAGGGGATATACGAGCAGTACTTC. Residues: CASSKQGIYEQYF.

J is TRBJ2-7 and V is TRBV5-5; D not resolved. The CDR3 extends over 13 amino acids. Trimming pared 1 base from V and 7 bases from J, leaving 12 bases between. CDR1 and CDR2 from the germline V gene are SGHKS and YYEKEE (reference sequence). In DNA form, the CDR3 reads TGTGCCAGCAGCTTGCGTGAGACAACAGAGCAGTACGTC. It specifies CASSLRETTEQYV.

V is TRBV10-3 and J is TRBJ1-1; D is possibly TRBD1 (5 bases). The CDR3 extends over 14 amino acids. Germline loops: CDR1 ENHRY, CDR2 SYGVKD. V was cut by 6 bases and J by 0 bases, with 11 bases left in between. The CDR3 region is CAISADSMNTEAFF. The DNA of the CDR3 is TGTGCCATCAGCGCAGACAGCATGAACACTGAAGCTTTCTTT.

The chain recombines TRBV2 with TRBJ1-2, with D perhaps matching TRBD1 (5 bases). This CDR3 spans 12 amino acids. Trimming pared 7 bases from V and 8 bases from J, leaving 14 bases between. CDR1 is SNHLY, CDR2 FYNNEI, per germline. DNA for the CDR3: TGTGCCAGCATATATAGGGGAGGCGGCTACACCTTC. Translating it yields CASIYRGGGYTF.

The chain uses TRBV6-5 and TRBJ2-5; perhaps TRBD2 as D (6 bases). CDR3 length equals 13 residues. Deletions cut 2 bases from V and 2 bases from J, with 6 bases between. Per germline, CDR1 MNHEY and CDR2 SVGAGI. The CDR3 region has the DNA TGTGCCAGCAGTTACAGCGGGCAAGAGACCCAGTACTTC. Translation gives CASSYSGQETQYF.

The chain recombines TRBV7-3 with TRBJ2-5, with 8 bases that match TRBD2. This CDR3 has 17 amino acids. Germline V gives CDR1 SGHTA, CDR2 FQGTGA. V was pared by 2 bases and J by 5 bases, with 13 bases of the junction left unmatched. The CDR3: CASSLGGAGGPLETQYF. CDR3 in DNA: TGTGCCAGCAGCTTAGGAGGGGCGGGGGGCCCGTTGGAGACCCAGTACTTC.

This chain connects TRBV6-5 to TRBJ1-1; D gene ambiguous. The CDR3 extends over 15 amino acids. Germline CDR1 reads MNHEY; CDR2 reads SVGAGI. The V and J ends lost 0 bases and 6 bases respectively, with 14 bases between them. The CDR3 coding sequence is TGTGCCAGCAGTTACTCGGGCAGGTCTACCGCTGAAGCTTTCTTT. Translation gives CASSYSGRSTAEAFF.

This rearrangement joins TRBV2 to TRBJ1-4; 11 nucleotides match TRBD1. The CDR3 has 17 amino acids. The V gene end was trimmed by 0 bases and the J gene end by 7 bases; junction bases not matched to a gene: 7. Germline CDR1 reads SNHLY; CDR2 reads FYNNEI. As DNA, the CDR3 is TGTGCCAGCAGTGAAGCGAGGACAGGGGGCGATCGTGAAAAACTGTTTTTT. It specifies CASSEARTGGDREKLFF.